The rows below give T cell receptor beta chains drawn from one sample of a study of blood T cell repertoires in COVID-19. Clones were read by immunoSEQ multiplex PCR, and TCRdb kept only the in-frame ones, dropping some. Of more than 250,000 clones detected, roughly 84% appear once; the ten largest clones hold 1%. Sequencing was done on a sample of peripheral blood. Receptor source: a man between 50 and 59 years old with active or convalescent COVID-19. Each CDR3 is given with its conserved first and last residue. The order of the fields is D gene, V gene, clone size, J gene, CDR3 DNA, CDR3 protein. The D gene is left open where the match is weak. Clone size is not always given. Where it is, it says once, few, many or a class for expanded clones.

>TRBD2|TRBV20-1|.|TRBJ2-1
TGCAGTGCTAGTCGTAGGCTAGCGGGAGGTAATGAGCAGTTCTTC
CSASRRLAGGNEQFF
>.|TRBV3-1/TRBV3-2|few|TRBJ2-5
TGTGCCAGCAGCCAAAACCCCCGGACAGCAGGAGAGACCCAGTACTTC
CASSQNPRTAGETQYF
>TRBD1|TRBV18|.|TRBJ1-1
TGTGCCAGCTCCCAGGGACAGGGGACTGAAGCTTTCTTT
CASSQGQGTEAFF
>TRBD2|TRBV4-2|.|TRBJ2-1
TGTGCCAGCAGCCAAGATGGGACTAGCGGGGAATACAATGAGCAGTTCTTC
CASSQDGTSGEYNEQFF
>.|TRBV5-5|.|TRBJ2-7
TGTGCCAGCAGCTTGACAGCAAATATCTACGAGCAGTACTTC
CASSLTANIYEQYF
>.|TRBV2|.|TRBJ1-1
TGTGCCAGCGAGGCGGGGAACACTGAAGCTTTCTTT
CASEAGNTEAFF
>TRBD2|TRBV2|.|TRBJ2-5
TGTGCCAGCAGTGCGGGACTAGCGGGAAGAGAGACCCAGTACTTC
CASSAGLAGRETQYF
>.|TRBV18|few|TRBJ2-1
TGTGCCAGCTCACCAGGAACAGGGATTGGTAATGAGCAGTTCTTC
CASSPGTGIGNEQFF
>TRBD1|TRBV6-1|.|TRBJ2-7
TGTGCCAGCAGTGATGGGACAGGTTCGCGAGAGCAGTACTTC
CASSDGTGSREQYF
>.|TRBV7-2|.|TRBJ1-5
TGTGCCAGCAGCTCCGGACTGGAGAGCAATCAGCCCCAGCATTTT
CASSSGLESNQPQHF
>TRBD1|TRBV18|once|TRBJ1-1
TGTGCCAGCTCACCACGGGGACAGGGAAACACTGAAGCTTTCTTT
CASSPRGQGNTEAFF
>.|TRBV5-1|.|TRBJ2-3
TGCGCCAGCAGCCTAATCGGACAGCCTACGCAGTATTTT
CASSLIGQPTQYF
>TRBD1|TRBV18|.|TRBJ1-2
TGTGCCAGCTCCCCTAGGACAGGGGGCAATGGCTACACCTTC
CASSPRTGGNGYTF
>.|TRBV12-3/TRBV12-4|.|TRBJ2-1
TGTGCCAGCAGCATGGACAGAGAGTTCTTC
CASSMDREFF
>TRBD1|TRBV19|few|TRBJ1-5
TGTGCCAGTATGCAACCCGGGACAGGGGAAAATCAGCCCCAGCATTTT
CASMQPGTGENQPQHF
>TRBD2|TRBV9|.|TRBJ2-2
TGTGCCAGCAGCGGTACTAGCGGGCGAAACACCGGGGAGCTGTTTTTT
CASSGTSGRNTGELFF
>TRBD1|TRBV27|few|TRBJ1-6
TGTGCCAGCAGTTTAGAAACAGGGGAGGCACCCCTCCACTTT
CASSLETGEAPLHF
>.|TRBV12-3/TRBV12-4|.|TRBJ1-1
TGTGCCAGCAGTTTCGGAGAAGACACTGAAGCTTTCTTT
CASSFGEDTEAFF
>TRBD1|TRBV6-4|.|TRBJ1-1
TGTGCCAGCAGTGACGGAATAACAGGGGTAGCTTTCTTT
CASSDGITGVAFF
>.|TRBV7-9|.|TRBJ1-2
TGTGCCAGCAGCCGTACACAGGGCACCTATGGCTACACCTTC
CASSRTQGTYGYTF
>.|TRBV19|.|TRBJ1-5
TGTGCCAGCACCCCCCGGGGGGATAGCAATCAGCCCCAGCATTTT
CASTPRGDSNQPQHF
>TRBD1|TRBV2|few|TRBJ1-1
TGTGCCAGCGGTCGACAGGGGGCCACTGAAGCTTTCTTT
CASGRQGATEAFF
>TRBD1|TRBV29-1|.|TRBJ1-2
TGCAGCGTTGAGGGAACGGGACAGCGGACCTATGGCTACACCTTC
CSVEGTGQRTYGYTF
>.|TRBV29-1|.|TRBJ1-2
TGCAGCGTTGATGGACAGCTCCCCGTTAACTATGGCTACACCTTC
CSVDGQLPVNYGYTF
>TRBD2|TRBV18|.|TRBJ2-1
TGTGCCAGCTCACCACGTTTGGTAGCGGGAGTTCAGTACAATGAGCAGTTCTTC
CASSPRLVAGVQYNEQFF
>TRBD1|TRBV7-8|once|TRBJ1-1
TGTGCCAGCAGCTCAGGCGGGACAGGGGGGTGGGGCACTGAAGCTTTCTTT
CASSSGGTGGWGTEAFF
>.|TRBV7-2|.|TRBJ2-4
TGTGCCAGCAGCTTATCCCCGGAGATGAACATTCAGTACTTC
CASSLSPEMNIQYF
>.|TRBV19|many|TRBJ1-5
TGTGCCAGTAGAGCCAAGGGGCAGCCCCAGCATTTT
CASRAKGQPQHF
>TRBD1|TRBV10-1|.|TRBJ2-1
TGCGCCAGCAGTGAGGGACAGGGAGGTGAGCAGTTCTTC
CASSEGQGGEQFF
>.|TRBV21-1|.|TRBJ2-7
TGTGCCAGCAGCGACAGAAGCCCCTACGAGCAGTACTTC
CASSDRSPYEQYF
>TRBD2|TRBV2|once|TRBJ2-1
TGTGCCAGTTACCAAGCGGGAGCAGGCAATGAGCAGTTCTTC
CASYQAGAGNEQFF
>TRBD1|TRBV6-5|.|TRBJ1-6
TGTGCCAGCAGTTACACCTCCGGGACAGGCAATTCACCCCTCCACTTT
CASSYTSGTGNSPLHF
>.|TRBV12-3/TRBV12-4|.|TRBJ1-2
TGTGCCAGCAGTCCCCGCGGACTGGCCTACACCTTC
CASSPRGLAYTF
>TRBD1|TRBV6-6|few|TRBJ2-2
TGTGCCAGCAGTCCGTACGCCGGGACAGGGTCCACCGGGGAGCTGTTTTTT
CASSPYAGTGSTGELFF